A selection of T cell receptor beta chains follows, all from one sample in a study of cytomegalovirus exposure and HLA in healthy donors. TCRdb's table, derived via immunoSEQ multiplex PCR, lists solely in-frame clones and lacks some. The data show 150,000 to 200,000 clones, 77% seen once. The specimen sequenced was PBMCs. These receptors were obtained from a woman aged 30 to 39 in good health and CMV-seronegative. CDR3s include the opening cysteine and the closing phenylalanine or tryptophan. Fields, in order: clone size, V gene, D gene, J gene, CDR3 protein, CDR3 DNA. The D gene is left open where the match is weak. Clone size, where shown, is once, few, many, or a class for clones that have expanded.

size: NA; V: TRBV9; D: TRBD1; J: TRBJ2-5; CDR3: CASSDRDRGETQYF; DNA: TGTGCCAGCAGCGACCGGGACAGGGGAGAGACCCAGTACTTC
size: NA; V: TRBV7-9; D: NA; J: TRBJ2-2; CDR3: CASSLLQGTGELFF; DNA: TGTGCCAGCAGCTTATTACAGGGCACCGGGGAGCTGTTTTTT
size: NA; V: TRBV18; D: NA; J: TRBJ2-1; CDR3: CASSPPGRGGEQFF; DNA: TGTGCCAGCTCACCACCGGGAAGGGGAGGTGAGCAGTTCTTC
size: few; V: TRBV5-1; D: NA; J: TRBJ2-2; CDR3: CASSPPARGAAGELFF; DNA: TGCGCCAGCAGCCCCCCCGCTCGGGGGGCGGCCGGGGAGCTGTTTTTT
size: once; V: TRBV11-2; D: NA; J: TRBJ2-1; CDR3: CASSRTGNSYNEQFF; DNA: TGTGCCAGCAGCCGGACGGGAAACTCCTACAATGAGCAGTTCTTC
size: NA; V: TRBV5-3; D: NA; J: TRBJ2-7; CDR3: CARRGHCYPYEQYF; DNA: TGTGCCAGAAGAGGACATTGTTATCCCTACGAGCAGTACTTC
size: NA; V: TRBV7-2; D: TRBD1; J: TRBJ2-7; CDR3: CASSLVEGASYEQYF; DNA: TGTGCCAGCAGCTTAGTCGAGGGGGCCTCCTACGAGCAGTACTTC
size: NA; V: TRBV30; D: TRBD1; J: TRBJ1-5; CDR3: CAWSVLGQGSQPQHF; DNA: TGTGCCTGGAGTGTACTTGGACAGGGCAGTCAGCCCCAGCATTTT
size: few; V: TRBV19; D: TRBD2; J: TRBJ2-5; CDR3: CASSIRLAGGPETQYF; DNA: TGTGCCAGTAGTATCCGGCTAGCGGGGGGTCCCGAGACCCAGTACTTC
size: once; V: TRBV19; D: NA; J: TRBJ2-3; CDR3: CASSRSFRTDTQYF; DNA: TGTGCCAGTAGTCGGAGTTTTCGGACAGATACGCAGTATTTT
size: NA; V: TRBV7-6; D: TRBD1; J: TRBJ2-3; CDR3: CASSANRGITDTQYF; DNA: TGTGCCAGCAGCGCCAACAGGGGGATCACAGATACGCAGTATTTT
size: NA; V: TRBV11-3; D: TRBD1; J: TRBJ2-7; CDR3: CASSLRQGEQYF; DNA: TGTGCCAGCAGCTTAAGACAGGGTGAGCAGTACTTC
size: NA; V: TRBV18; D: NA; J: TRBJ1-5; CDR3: CASSPESDQPQHF; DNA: TGTGCCAGCTCACCGGAGTCAGATCAGCCCCAGCATTTT
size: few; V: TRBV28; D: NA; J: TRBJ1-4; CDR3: CASSPGGLRATNEKLFF; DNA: TGTGCCAGCAGTCCGGGGGGACTCCGAGCAACTAATGAAAAACTGTTTTTT
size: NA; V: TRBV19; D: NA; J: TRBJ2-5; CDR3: CASSSQDGETQYF; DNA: TGTGCCAGTAGTTCACAGGATGGGGAGACCCAGTACTTC
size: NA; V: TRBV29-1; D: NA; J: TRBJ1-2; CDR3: CSVGNRQTSGYTF; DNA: TGCAGCGTTGGGAACAGACAGACAAGTGGCTACACCTTC
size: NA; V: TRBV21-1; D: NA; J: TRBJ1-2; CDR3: CASSKALISPGGYTF; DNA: TGTGCCAGCAGCAAAGCGCTTATTAGCCCTGGGGGCTACACCTTC
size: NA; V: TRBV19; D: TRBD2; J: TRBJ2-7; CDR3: CASSTRGGDSYEQYF; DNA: TGTGCCAGTAGTACCCGTGGGGGGGACTCCTACGAGCAGTACTTC
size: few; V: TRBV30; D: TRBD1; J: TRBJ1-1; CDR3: CAWNGDRGRTEAFF; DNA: TGTGCCTGGAACGGGGACAGGGGGAGGACTGAAGCTTTCTTT
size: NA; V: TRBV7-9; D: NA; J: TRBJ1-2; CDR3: CASSLAVGSNGYPF; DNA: TGTGCCAGCAGCTTAGCCGTCGGGTCTAATGGCTACCCCTTC
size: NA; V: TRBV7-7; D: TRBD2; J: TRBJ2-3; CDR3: CASSPTSGRTDTQYF; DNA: TGTGCCAGCAGCCCTACTAGCGGGAGAACAGATACGCAGTATTTT
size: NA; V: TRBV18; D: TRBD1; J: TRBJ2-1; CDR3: CASSPEWGQGNNEQFF; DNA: TGTGCCAGCTCACCCGAATGGGGACAGGGAAACAATGAGCAGTTCTTC
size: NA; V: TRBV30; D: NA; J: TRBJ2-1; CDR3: CAWSVAPGGQFF; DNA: TGTGCCTGGAGTGTAGCCCCCGGGGGGCAGTTCTTC
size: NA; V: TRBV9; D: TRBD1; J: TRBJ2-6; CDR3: CASSPRQGFFSGANVLTF; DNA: TGTGCCAGCAGCCCCAGACAGGGCTTTTTCTCTGGGGCCAACGTCCTGACTTTC
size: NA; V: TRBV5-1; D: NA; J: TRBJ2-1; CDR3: CASSLQTVDNEQFF; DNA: TGCGCCAGCAGCTTGCAGACAGTCGACAATGAGCAGTTCTTC
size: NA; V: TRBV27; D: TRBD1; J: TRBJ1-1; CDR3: CASSLGTGRGTEAFF; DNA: TGTGCCAGCAGTTTGGGGACAGGGAGGGGCACTGAAGCTTTCTTT
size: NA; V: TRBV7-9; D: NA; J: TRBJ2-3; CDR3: CASSLGGERADTQYF; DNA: TGTGCCAGCAGCTTAGGTGGGGAGAGGGCAGATACGCAGTATTTT
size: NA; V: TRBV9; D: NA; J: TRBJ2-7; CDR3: CASSPLEATPHEQYF; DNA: TGTGCCAGCAGCCCCCTGGAGGCGACCCCCCACGAGCAGTACTTC
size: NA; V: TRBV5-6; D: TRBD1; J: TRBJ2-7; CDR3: CASSWDGTAFYEQYF; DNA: TGTGCCAGCAGCTGGGACGGGACAGCATTCTACGAGCAGTACTTC